This T cell receptor (beta chain) was documented in a study of graft-versus-host responses after intestinal transplantation. Findings and limits, study-wide: Early post-transplant HvG declines showed an association with peak circulating GvH clone levels.

A word on this clone: Its cognate antigen is unknown.

Looked up from germline, CDR1 is SGHAT and CDR2 is FQNNGV. The CDR3 sequence is 12 residues long. The V gene lost 4 bases and the J gene lost 8 bases, with 9 bases spanning the gap. Some clones are missing from TCRdb's copy, which holds only in-frame ones; the method was immunoSEQ multiplex PCR. This table has roughly 56,000 clones, about 93% appearing once. The chain carries TRBV11-2 and TRBJ2-1; tentatively, D is TRBD2 (5 bases). This sequence was found in a human patient who received an intestinal transplant, so some T cells may come from the graft donor. The material sequenced was PBMCs, taken 118 to 130 days after intestinal transplantation. In nucleotides, the CDR3 is TGTGCCAGCAGCTCCGGACTGCATGAGCAGTTCTTC. Translated: CASSSGLHEQFF. Full variable domain (remainder filled in from reference TRBV11-2 and TRBJ2-1): EAGVAQSPRYKIIEKRQSVAFWCNPISGHATLYWYQQILGQGPKLLIQFQNNGVVDDSQLPKDRFSAERLKGVDSTLKIQPAKLEDSAVYLCASSSGLHEQFFGPGTRLTVL.